These T cell receptor beta chains were read from a single sample in a study of lymphopenia after photon versus proton radiotherapy. Sequenced by immunoSEQ multiplex PCR; TCRdb stores in-frame clones only, minus some. The repertoire consists of roughly 58,000 clones, with approximately 86% occurring once and the leading ten covering roughly 13%. The source material was peripheral blood, sampled from a patient treated with proton-based radiotherapy. All receptors come from an older man with esophageal cancer. Both conserved end residues are part of each CDR3. Fields, in order: CDR3 protein, V gene, J gene.

CASSYGDLLGYEQYF	TRBV6-5	-
CAWSKGRNQPQHF	TRBV30	TRBJ1-5
CASSYLGRLPGNTIYF	TRBV6-5	TRBJ1-3
CASSSNLAGVTGELFF	TRBV7-2	TRBJ2-2
CASSPQRGGVDTEAFF	TRBV4-3	TRBJ1-1
CASSEALLGEAFF	TRBV6-1	TRBJ1-1
CASSLQGVNTEAFF	TRBV27	TRBJ1-1
CASKQSGGNTIYF	TRBV28	TRBJ1-3
CASSDTAYNEQFF	TRBV6-5	TRBJ2-1
CASSGGLGQGGADTQYF	TRBV10-1	TRBJ2-3
CASSLGRNQETQYF	TRBV7-9	TRBJ2-5
CASSFARSREQYF	TRBV5-1	TRBJ2-7
CAWSGTDSYQPQHF	TRBV30	TRBJ1-5
CASSIVGGEDSPLHF	TRBV19	TRBJ1-6
CASSPTLDTNSPLHF	TRBV9	TRBJ1-6
CASTPGALARNEQFF	TRBV9	TRBJ2-1
CASTMDRGIGNEQFF	TRBV27	TRBJ2-1